This T cell receptor beta chain came from a study of early T cells in non-severe SARS-CoV-2 infection. General study findings and limits: In VDJdb matching, anti-spike CD8 responses were favored while private and CD4 specificities went missing.

V lost 5 bases and J 3 bases, leaving 5 bases between the germline ends. The CDR3 has 11 residues. Germline V gene data show CDR1 as SNHLY and CDR2 as FYNNEI. Unique molecular identifiers were affixed to single, distinct cDNA molecules. From the 5' RACE reads, TCRdb called clonotypes with MiXCR, one entry per CDR3 protein. This table holds about 110,000 distinct CDR3 sequences, 9% to 14% found once. This clonotype was seen more than once but under ten times. Its antigen is not known. The TCR was taken from an adult who was a healthcare worker with PCR-confirmed SARS-CoV-2 infection or an uninfected control (not recorded which). The specimen was whole blood. V gene TRBV2 combines with J gene TRBJ2-7; D is ambiguous. This CDR3 is CASSHVYEQYF. CDR3 bases: TGTGCCAGCAGTCACGTCTACGAGCAGTACTTC.